These 20 T cell receptor beta chains came from one sample sequenced in a study of OX40 agonist ivuxolimab in advanced cancers. Clones were sequenced by immunoSEQ multiplex PCR, and TCRdb holds only the in-frame ones, with some missing. Seen here are about 76,000 clones, around 84% observed once, and the top ten hold approximately 1.7%. The source was CD4+ or CD8+ T cells sorted from blood, collected in a trial of the OX40 agonist ivuxolimab. All receptors come from an adult with an advanced solid tumor such as melanoma, head and neck, liver or kidney cancer.

This clone was picked up one time. V usage is TRBV6-6 and J usage is TRBJ1-4; D is ambiguous. The CDR3 sequence is 14 residues long. Germline V gene lookup returns CDR1 MNHNY and CDR2 SVGAGI (reference sequence). Trimming took off 6 bases at V and 3 bases at J, with 11 bases between the two ends. The CDR3 nucleotides read TGTGCCAGCAGCACGGGGTCTTCTAATGAAAAACTGTTTTTT. It translates to CASSTGSSNEKLFF.

Only one count was recorded for this clone. The chain uses TRBV5-5 and TRBJ1-5; 7 bases line up with TRBD1. With 1 base clipped from V and 2 bases from J, the junction kept 0 bases outside the gene matches. The CDR3 consists of 14 residues. Germline assignment: CDR1 SGHKS and CDR2 YYEKEE (reference sequence). CDR3 sequence reads: CASSLTGGNQPQHF. DNA of the CDR3: TGTGCCAGCAGCTTGACAGGGGGCAATCAGCCCCAGCATTTT.

The J gene is TRBJ1-5, the V gene TRBV2; D is ambiguous. CDR3 length: 14 amino acids. Germline V gene sequence: CDR1 SNHLY, CDR2 FYNNEI. V lost 1 base to trimming and J lost 9 bases, with 13 bases between them. The CDR3 region is CASSEGHDRRPQHF. Written as DNA, the CDR3 is TGTGCCAGCAGTGAAGGGCACGATAGGAGGCCCCAGCATTTT.

The chain uses TRBV7-9 and TRBJ2-3, with D possibly called TRBD1 or TRBD2 (6 bases each). The CDR3 totals 15 residues. Germline loops: CDR1 SEHNR, CDR2 FQNEAQ (reference sequence). Trimming took off 4 bases at V and 4 bases at J, with 15 bases between the two ends. The CDR3 here is CASSSRAGGPDTQYF. In DNA, the CDR3 is TGTGCCAGCAGCTCTAGGGCTGGGGGGCCAGATACGCAGTATTTT.

V and J are TRBV5-4 and TRBJ2-2, with unresolved D. Trimming stripped 4 bases from V and 1 base from J, with 11 bases between. The CDR3 totals 15 residues. CDR1 and CDR2 (germline): SGHNT, YYREEE (reference sequence). The CDR3 sequence is CASSQRVENTGELFF. DNA of the CDR3: TGTGCCAGCAGCCAAAGGGTAGAGAACACCGGGGAGCTGTTTTTT.

The chain joins TRBV5-1 to TRBJ2-3; no firm D call. The CDR3 length is 16 residues. Trimming left V 0 bases short and J 0 bases short, with 11 bases between. The germline CDR1 and CDR2 sequences are SGHRS and YFSETQ. CDR3 sequence reads: CASSLDAPGSTDTQYF. CDR3 nucleotides: TGCGCCAGCAGCTTGGATGCTCCCGGAAGCACAGATACGCAGTATTTT.

The chain is built from TRBV5-1 and TRBJ1-4, with D possibly matching TRBD1 (5 bases). CDR1 is SGHRS and CDR2 is YFSETQ in the germline V gene. V was trimmed by 4 bases and J by 0 bases, leaving 10 bases between them. The CDR3 has 15 amino acids. The CDR3 spells CASSPPGATNEKLFF. CDR3 bases: TGCGCCAGCAGCCCACCGGGGGCAACTAATGAAAAACTGTTTTTT.

This chain connects TRBV7-2 to TRBJ2-5, with 8 positions matching TRBD2. V shed 1 base, J shed 7 bases, and the junction held 11 bases outside the gene matches. Germline CDR1 and CDR2: SGHTA and FQGNSA. The CDR3 extends over 16 amino acids. This chain's CDR3 is CASSLGIGSGAGTQYF. DNA of the CDR3: TGTGCCAGCAGCTTAGGAATCGGTAGCGGGGCGGGGACCCAGTACTTC. The variable domain in full, completed from reference TRBV7-2 and TRBJ2-5, reads GAGVSQSPSNKVTEKGKDVELRCDPISGHTALYWYRQSLGQGLEFLIYFQGNSAPDKSGLPSDRFSAERTGGSVSTLTIQRTQQEDSAVYLCASSLGIGSGAGTQYFGPGTRLLVL.

The V and J genes are TRBV7-3 and TRBJ2-5, with 11 positions matching TRBD2. Germline V gene sequence: CDR1 SGHTA, CDR2 FQGTGA. This CDR3 has 15 amino acids. The ends lost 5 bases at V and 5 bases at J; junction bases unmatched: 7. DNA for the CDR3: TGTGCCAGCAGCGCCATGACTAGCGGGGTGGAGACCCAGTACTTC. Its translation: CASSAMTSGVETQYF.

This clone was seen a handful of times. The chain combines TRBV6-5 with TRBJ2-7, with D unresolved. V lost 5 bases and J lost 0, with 14 bases in between. Per the germline V gene, CDR1 is MNHEY and CDR2 is SVGAGI. The CDR3 spans 15 residues. The CDR3: CASSPRVWVSYEQYF. As DNA, the CDR3 is TGTGCCAGCAGTCCCCGGGTCTGGGTCTCCTACGAGCAGTACTTC.

The genes are TRBV5-1 and TRBJ1-6; TRBD1 matches 7 bases. From germline, CDR1 is SGHRS and CDR2 YFSETQ. The CDR3 has 15 amino acids. The ends lost 0 bases at V and 10 bases at J; junction bases unmatched: 7. In nucleotides, the CDR3 is TGCGCCAGCAGCTTGGCCCAGGGGGGAGGGTCACCCCTCCACTTT. The encoded protein is CASSLAQGGGSPLHF.

This chain uses TRBV5-8 with TRBJ1-3; 8 bases are a match to TRBD1. The germline CDR1 and CDR2 sequences are SGHTS and YDEGEE. V dropped 4 bases and J dropped 4; count of bases not matched to a gene: 4. The CDR3 length is 14 residues. The CDR3 loop is CASSRRDRGNTIYF. The CDR3 nucleotides are TGTGCCAGCAGCCGCCGGGACAGGGGAAACACCATATATTTT.

The rearrangement links TRBV19 to TRBJ1-5; TRBD1 might be the D (6 bases). Per the germline V gene, CDR1 is LNHDA and CDR2 is SQIVND (reference sequence). This CDR3 is 13 amino acids long. Deletions cut 8 bases from V and 6 bases from J, with 14 bases between. CDR3 amino acids: CASHRGATQPQHF. CDR3 DNA sequence: TGTGCCAGTCATAGGGGGGCCACTCAGCCCCAGCATTTT. The whole variable domain, remainder taken from reference TRBV19 and TRBJ1-5, is DGGITQSPKYLFRKEGQNVTLSCEQNLNHDAMYWYRQDPGQGLRLIYYSQIVNDFQKGDIAEGYSVSREKKESFPLTVTSAQKNPTAFYLCASHRGATQPQHFGDGTRLSIL.

This clone appeared once. The chain is built from TRBV5-1 and TRBJ2-7; possible D gene TRBD1, 6 bases. Germline-derived CDR1 and CDR2 are SGHRS and YFSETQ. The V and J ends lost 4 bases and 5 bases respectively, with 13 bases between them. The CDR3 extends over 13 amino acids. CDR3 DNA: TGCGCCAGCAGCGCGGCAGGGGATAACGAGCAGTACTTC. It specifies CASSAAGDNEQYF.

V usage is TRBV10-2 and J usage is TRBJ2-7, with D unclear. With 5 bases removed from V and 0 bases from J, the gap between germline ends came to 26 bases. The CDR3 covers 19 residues. Looked up from germline, CDR1 is WSHSY and CDR2 is SAAADI. CDR3 amino acids: CASSPTNKRDGLSSYEQYF. CDR3 nucleotide sequence: TGCGCCAGCAGTCCGACCAATAAGCGAGACGGATTGAGCTCCTACGAGCAGTACTTC.

The rearrangement joins TRBV7-9 to TRBJ1-1; 7 nucleotides match TRBD1. With V trimmed by 0 bases and J by 7 bases, 8 bases remained unmatched. Germline V gene lookup returns CDR1 SEHNR and CDR2 FQNEAQ (reference sequence). The CDR3 is 15 amino acids. The CDR3 reads CASSLALFQGDEAFF. The DNA for the CDR3 is TGTGCCAGCAGCTTAGCGCTATTCCAGGGGGATGAAGCTTTCTTT.

The chain links TRBV7-2 to TRBJ2-3; D gene ambiguous. V shed 1 base and J shed 6 bases, with 5 bases lying between them. The CDR3 runs to 12 residues. Looked up from germline, CDR1 is SGHTA and CDR2 is FQGNSA. The CDR3 bases are TGTGCCAGCAGCTTAGGAACGGATACGCAGTATTTT. It yields the protein CASSLGTDTQYF.

V gene TRBV28 combines with J gene TRBJ1-5; D is perhaps TRBD1 (6 bases). In germline, CDR1 is MDHEN, CDR2 SYDVKM. V shed 3 bases and J shed 6 bases, with 12 bases lying between them. The CDR3 runs to 14 residues. For the CDR3, the DNA is TGTGCCAGCAGTTTCGTCGGGGGCGTTCAGCCCCAGCATTTT. Protein: CASSFVGGVQPQHF.

The chain uses TRBV11-3 and TRBJ2-3; D is undetermined. The CDR3 contains 12 residues. V gave up 0 bases and J gave up 4 bases, with 2 bases separating them. Germline lookup yields CDR1 SGHNT and CDR2 YENEEA. The CDR3 bases are TGTGCCAGCAGCTTAGATGCAGATACGCAGTATTTT. Its translation is CASSLDADTQYF.

The rearrangement links TRBV5-1 to TRBJ1-5; possible D gene TRBD1, 5 bases. There are 20 residues in the CDR3. Per the germline V gene, CDR1 is SGHRS and CDR2 is YFSETQ. V was trimmed by 1 base and J by 2 bases, leaving 25 bases between them. CDR3 in amino acids: CASSLTPASGHFGGNQPQHF. CDR3 DNA: TGCGCCAGCAGCTTGACCCCCGCGTCAGGGCACTTCGGAGGCAATCAGCCCCAGCATTTT. The full variable domain, completed using reference TRBV5-1 and TRBJ1-5, is KAGVTQTPRYLIKTRGQQVTLSCSPISGHRSVSWYQQTPGQGLQFLFEYFSETQRNKGNFPGRFSGRQFSNSRSEMNVSTLELGDSALYLCASSLTPASGHFGGNQPQHFGDGTRLSIL.